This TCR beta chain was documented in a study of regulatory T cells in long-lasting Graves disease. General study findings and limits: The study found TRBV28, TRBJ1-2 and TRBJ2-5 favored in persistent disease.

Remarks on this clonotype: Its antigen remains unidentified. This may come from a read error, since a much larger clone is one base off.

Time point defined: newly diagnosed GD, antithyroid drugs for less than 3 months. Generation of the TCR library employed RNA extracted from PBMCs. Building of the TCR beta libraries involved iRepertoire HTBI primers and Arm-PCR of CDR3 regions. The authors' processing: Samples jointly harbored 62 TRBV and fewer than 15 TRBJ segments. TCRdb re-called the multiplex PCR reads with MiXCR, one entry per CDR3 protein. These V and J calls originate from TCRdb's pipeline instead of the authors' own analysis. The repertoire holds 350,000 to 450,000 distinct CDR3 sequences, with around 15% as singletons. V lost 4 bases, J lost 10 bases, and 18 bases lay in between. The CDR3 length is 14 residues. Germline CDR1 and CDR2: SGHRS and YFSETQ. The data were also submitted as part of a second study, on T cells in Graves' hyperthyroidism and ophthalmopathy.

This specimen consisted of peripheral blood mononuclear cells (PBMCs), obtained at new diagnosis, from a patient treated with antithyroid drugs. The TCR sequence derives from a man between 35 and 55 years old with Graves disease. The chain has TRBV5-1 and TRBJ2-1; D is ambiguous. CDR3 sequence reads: CASSLKDSSYEQFF. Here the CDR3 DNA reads TGCGCCAGCAGCCTCAAAGATAGCTCCTACGAGCAGTTCTTC.